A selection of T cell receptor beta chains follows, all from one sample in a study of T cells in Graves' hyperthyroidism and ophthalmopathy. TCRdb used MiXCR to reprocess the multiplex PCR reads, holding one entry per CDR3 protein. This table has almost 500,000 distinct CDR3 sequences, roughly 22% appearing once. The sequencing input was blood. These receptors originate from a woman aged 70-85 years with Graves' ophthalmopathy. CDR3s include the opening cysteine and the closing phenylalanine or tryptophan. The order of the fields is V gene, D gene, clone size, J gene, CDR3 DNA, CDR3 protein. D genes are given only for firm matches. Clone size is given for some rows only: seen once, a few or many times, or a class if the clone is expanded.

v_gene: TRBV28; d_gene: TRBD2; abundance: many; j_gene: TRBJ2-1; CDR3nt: TGTGCCAGCAGTCCCCCCAGCGGGAGAGGTTGGGATGAGCAGTTCTTC; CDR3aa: CASSPPSGRGWDEQFF
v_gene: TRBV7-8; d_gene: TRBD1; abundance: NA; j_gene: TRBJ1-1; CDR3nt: TGTGCCAGCAGCTGGGACAGGATGGGCACTGAAGCTTTCTTT; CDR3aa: CASSWDRMGTEAFF
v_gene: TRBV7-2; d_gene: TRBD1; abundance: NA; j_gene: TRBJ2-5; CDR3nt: TGTGCCAGCAGCCCAACAGGGGGAACCTCCCAGGGGACCCAGTACTTC; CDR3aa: CASSPTGGTSQGTQYF
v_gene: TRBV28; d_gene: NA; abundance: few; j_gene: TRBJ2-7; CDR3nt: TGTGCCAGCAGTTTATCCTCCAGGCAGTACGAGCAGTACTTC; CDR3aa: CASSLSSRQYEQYF
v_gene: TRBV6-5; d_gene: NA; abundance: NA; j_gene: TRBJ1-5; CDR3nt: TGTGCCAGCAGTTACTCCAGTGTTAGCAATCAGCCCCAGCATTTT; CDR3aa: CASSYSSVSNQPQHF
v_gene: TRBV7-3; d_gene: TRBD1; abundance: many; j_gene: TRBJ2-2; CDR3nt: TGTGCCAGCAGCCGACAGGGTCGAACCGGGGAGCTGTTTTTT; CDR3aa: CASSRQGRTGELFF
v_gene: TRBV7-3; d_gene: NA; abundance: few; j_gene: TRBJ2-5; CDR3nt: TGTGCCAGCAGTCCCACCGGCCTATTGGGCCAAGAGACCCAGTACTTC; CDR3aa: CASSPTGLLGQETQYF
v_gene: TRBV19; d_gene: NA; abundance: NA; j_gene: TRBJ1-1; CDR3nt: TGTGCCAGTAGTAGGGTGCCCTTGAGCACTGAAGCTTTCTTT; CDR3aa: CASSRVPLSTEAFF
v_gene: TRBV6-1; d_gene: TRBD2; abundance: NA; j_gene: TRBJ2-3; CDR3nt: TGTGCCAGCAGACCCACGGGGAGGGCCGACACGCAGTATTTT; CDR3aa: CASRPTGRADTQYF
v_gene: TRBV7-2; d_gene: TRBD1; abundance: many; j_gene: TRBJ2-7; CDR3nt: TGTGCCTCAACCGGGACAGGGGCCCTGAGGGACGAGCAGTACTTC; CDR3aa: CASTGTGALRDEQYF
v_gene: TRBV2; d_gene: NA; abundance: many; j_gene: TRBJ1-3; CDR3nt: TGTGCCAGCATCGCTACAGGGTTCTCGGGAAACACCATATATTTT; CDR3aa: CASIATGFSGNTIYF
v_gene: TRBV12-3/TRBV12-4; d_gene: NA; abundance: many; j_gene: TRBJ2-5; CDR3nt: TGTGCCAGCAGTTTCGACCCAAACGGGGGGACCCAGTACTTC; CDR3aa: CASSFDPNGGTQYF
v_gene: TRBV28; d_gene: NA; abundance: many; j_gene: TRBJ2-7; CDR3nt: TGTGCCAGTGAGACAGAGCACGATTACGAGCAGTACTTC; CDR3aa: CASETEHDYEQYF
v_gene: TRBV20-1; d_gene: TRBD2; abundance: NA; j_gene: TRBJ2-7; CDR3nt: TGCAGTGCCGTAGCGGGACGCACCTACGAGCAGTACTTC; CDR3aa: CSAVAGRTYEQYF
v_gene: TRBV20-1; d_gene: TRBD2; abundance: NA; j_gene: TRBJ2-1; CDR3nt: TGCAGTGCGCTAGGGTCCGGAGCGGGAGGGCCTGGCAATGAGCAGTTCTTC; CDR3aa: CSALGSGAGGPGNEQFF
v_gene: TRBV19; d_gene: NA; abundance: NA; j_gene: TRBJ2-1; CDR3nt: TGTGCCAGTAGTTTCAGACCGGGAGACAATGAGCAGTTCTTC; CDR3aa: CASSFRPGDNEQFF
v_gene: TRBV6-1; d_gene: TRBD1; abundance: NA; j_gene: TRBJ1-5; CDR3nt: TGTGCCAGCAGTCCACAAGGAAACAGGGGTCGGCAGCCCCAGCATTTT; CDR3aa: CASSPQGNRGRQPQHF
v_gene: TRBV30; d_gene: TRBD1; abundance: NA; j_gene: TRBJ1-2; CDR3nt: TGTGCCTGGGACCAGGGGGCCAACTATGGCTACACCTTC; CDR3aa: CAWDQGANYGYTF
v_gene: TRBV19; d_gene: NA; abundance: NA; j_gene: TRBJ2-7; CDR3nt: TGTGCCACCAAACCCAGTGGGGGTCGCGAGCAGTACTTC; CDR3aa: CATKPSGGREQYF
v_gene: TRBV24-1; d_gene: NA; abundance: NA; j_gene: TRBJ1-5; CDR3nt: TGTGCCACCAGTGATGGGGGCATCAGGCCCCAGCATTTT; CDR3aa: CATSDGGIRPQHF
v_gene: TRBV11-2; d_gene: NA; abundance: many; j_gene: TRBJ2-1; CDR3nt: TGTGCCAGCAGCTTAGAACCATCCGGCAATGAGCAGTTCTTC; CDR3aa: CASSLEPSGNEQFF
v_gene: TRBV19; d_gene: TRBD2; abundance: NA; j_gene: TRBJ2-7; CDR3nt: TGTGCCAGTAGTATAAGCGGGACGTACTCCTACGAGCAGTACTTC; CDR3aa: CASSISGTYSYEQYF
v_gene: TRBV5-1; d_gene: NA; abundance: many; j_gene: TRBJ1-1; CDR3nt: TGCGCCAGCAGCTTTGCGGGGGGCAGCCTCAACACTGAAGCTTTCTTT; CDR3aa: CASSFAGGSLNTEAFF
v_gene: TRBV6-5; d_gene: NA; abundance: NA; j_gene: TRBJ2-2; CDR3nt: TGTGCCAGCAGTTACAGTACAGTGGGCGGGGAGCTGTTTTTT; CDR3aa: CASSYSTVGGELFF
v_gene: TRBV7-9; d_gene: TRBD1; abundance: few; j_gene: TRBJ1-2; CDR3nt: TGTGCCAGCAGTTACCGGGACAGTAACTATGGCTACACCTTC; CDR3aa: CASSYRDSNYGYTF
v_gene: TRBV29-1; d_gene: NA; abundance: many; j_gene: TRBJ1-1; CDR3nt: TGCAGCGTAGGTAGACAGGAAGACACTGAAGCTTTCTTT; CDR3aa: CSVGRQEDTEAFF
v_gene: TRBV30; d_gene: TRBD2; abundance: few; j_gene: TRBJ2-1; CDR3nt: TGTGCCTGGAGTGTACGGAGGACTAGCGGGACTGCAAGTGAGCAGTTCTTC; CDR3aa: CAWSVRRTSGTASEQFF
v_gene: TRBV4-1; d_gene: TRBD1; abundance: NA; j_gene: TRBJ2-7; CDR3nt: TGCGCCAGCAGCCAACAGACAGGGCTAGGGAAAGAGCAGTACTTC; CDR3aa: CASSQQTGLGKEQYF
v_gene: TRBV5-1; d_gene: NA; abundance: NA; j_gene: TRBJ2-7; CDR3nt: TGCGCCAGCAGCTTGGGGGGGAGGTACAGCTCCTACGAGCAGTACTTC; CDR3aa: CASSLGGRYSSYEQYF
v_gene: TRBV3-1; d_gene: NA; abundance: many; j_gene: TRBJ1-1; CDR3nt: TGTGCCAGCAGCCAAGACCACGGCAAGAACACTGAAGCTTTCTTT; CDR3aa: CASSQDHGKNTEAFF
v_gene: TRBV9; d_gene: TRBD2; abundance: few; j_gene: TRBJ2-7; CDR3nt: TGTGCCAGCAGCGTAAAGGGCGGGAGAATCTACGAGCAGTACTTC; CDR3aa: CASSVKGGRIYEQYF
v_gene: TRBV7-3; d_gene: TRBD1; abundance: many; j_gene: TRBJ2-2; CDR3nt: TGTGCCAGCAGCATTAACAGGGGGACCGGGGAGCTGTTTTTT; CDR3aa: CASSINRGTGELFF
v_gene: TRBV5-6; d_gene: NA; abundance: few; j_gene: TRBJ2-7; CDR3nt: TGTGCCAGCAGCGCGGACCAGCAATTTTCGCGCGAGCAGTACTTC; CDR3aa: CASSADQQFSREQYF
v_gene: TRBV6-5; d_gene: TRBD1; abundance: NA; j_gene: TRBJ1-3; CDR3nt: TGTGCCAGCAGTTACAGGACAGGAGGAAACACCATATATTTT; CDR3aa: CASSYRTGGNTIYF
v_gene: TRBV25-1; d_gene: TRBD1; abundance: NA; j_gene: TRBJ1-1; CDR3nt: TGTGCCAGCACAGGGGGTTTCGAAGCTTTCTTT; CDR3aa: CASTGGFEAFF
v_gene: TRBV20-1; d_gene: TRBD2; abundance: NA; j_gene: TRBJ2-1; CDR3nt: TGCAGTGCCGCTACCGGGGGGGGGGACTACAATGAGCAGTTCTTC; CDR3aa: CSAATGGGDYNEQFF
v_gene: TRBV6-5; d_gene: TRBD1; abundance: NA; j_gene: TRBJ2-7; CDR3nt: TGTGCCAGCAGTTCGTCGGACAGGCCGGGTGAGCAGTACTTC; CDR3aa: CASSSSDRPGEQYF
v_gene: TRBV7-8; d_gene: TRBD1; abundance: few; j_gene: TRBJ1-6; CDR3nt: TGTGCCAGCAGCCCATCGACAGGGGGCGCGTTCAATTCACCCCTCCACTTT; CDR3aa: CASSPSTGGAFNSPLHF
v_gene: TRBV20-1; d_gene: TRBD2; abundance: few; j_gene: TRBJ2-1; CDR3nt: TGCAGTGCGCCACGTAGCCACGGGAGGTCCTACAATGAGCAGTTCTTC; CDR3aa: CSAPRSHGRSYNEQFF
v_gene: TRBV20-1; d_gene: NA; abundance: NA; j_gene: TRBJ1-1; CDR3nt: TGCAGTGCTAGTGGGACTTTCGTTGAAGCTTTCTTT; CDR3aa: CSASGTFVEAFF
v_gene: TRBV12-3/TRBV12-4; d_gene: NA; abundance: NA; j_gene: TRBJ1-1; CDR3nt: TGTGCCAGCAGTGGTACAGGGAGAGGGAGCACTGGAGCTTTCTTT; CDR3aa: CASSGTGRGSTGAFF
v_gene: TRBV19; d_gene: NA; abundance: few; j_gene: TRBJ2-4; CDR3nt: TGTGCCAGTAGTGTTGGAGCCAAAAACATTCAGTACTTC; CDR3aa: CASSVGAKNIQYF
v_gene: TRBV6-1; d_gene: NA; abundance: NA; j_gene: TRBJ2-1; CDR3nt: TGTGCCAGCAGTGATGAACTAGCCTACTCCAATGAGCAGTTCTTC; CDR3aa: CASSDELAYSNEQFF
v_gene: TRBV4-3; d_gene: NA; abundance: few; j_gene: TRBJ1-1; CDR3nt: TGCGCCAGCAGCCAAGATAGTAAAGGGACGTCAGCTTTCTTT; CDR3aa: CASSQDSKGTSAFF
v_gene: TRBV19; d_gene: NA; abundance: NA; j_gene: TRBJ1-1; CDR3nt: TGTGCCAGTACCACTGCCCGCAGGGGGAACACTGAAGCTTTCTTT; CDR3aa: CASTTARRGNTEAFF